The rows below give T cell receptor beta chains drawn from one sample of a study of shared clonotypes between healthy human individuals. Assay used: immunoSEQ multiplex PCR; TCRdb lists only in-frame clones, some missing. The sample yields 800,000 to 1,200,000 clones, 78% seen once. Material for sequencing was memory CD4+ T cells from PBMCs. These TCRs come from a man younger than 30 in good health. Some clones in this sample may be carry-over from other donors' samples. The CDR3 runs from the conserved cysteine through the conserved F or W. The D gene is left open where the match is weak. The size entry is marked missing in some rows and otherwise reads once, few, many or a size class.

TRBJ1-4,TRBV6-5,NA,NA,CASSYDGYATNEKLFF,TGTGCCAGCAGTTACGACGGTTATGCAACTAATGAAAAACTGTTTTTT
TRBJ2-1,TRBV28,NA,NA,CASSLLLREQFF,TGTGCCAGCAGTCTGCTCCTTAGGGAGCAGTTCTTC
TRBJ2-3,TRBV19,NA,NA,CATSGARSTDTQYF,TGTGCCACTTCAGGGGCTAGAAGCACAGATACGCAGTATTTT
TRBJ2-3,TRBV5-4,NA,NA,CASSLEASLGDTQYF,TGTGCCAGCAGCTTGGAGGCTAGCCTCGGAGATACGCAGTATTTT
TRBJ2-7,TRBV2,TRBD2,NA,CATRLGLTTYEQYF,TGTGCCACCCGTTTGGGACTAACCACCTACGAGCAGTACTTC
TRBJ1-1,TRBV2,TRBD1,once,CARRDRGITEAFF,TGTGCCAGGAGGGACAGGGGAATTACTGAAGCTTTCTTT
TRBJ2-1,TRBV28,NA,few,CASRGFLSHNEQFF,TGTGCCAGCCGGGGATTCCTGTCCCACAATGAGCAGTTCTTC
TRBJ2-7,TRBV11-2,NA,NA,CASSSPARRTSYEQYF,TGTGCCAGCAGCTCCCCTGCCAGGCGAACCTCCTACGAGCAGTACTTC
TRBJ2-3,TRBV18,NA,NA,CASSPNSAGITDTQYF,TGTGCCAGCTCACCTAATTCCGCGGGGATCACAGATACGCAGTATTTT
TRBJ2-3,TRBV27,NA,NA,CASSLEGRIAWQYF,TGTGCCAGCAGTTTAGAAGGACGGATCGCGTGGCAGTATTTT
TRBJ2-5,TRBV2,TRBD1,NA,CASGNRDRSPEYF,TGTGCCAGCGGGAACCGGGACAGGAGCCCCGAGTACTTC
TRBJ2-3,TRBV2,NA,NA,CASTGGVGTDTQYF,TGTGCCAGCACTGGGGGAGTAGGCACAGATACGCAGTATTTT
TRBJ2-1,TRBV7-3,NA,NA,CASSLTSSYNEQFF,TGTGCCAGCAGCTTAACCTCGTCCTACAATGAGCAGTTCTTC
TRBJ2-1,TRBV4-2,TRBD2,once,CASSQGTSGSSQFF,TGTGCCAGCAGCCAAGGGACTAGCGGGAGTTCTCAGTTCTTC
TRBJ1-3,TRBV9,NA,NA,CASSVATSGNTIYF,TGTGCCAGCAGCGTAGCTACCTCTGGAAACACCATATATTTT
TRBJ2-3,TRBV10-3,TRBD2,NA,CAISESLAVNTDTQYF,TGTGCCATCAGTGAGTCCCTAGCGGTGAACACAGATACGCAGTATTTT
TRBJ2-4,TRBV2,NA,NA,CASRNPESFVGGRSKNIQYF,TGTGCCAGCAGGAACCCTGAGTCCTTTGTTGGAGGGCGATCCAAAAACATTCAGTACTTC
TRBJ1-2,TRBV6-5,TRBD1,NA,CATKWGPGGSYGYTF,TGTGCCACCAAATGGGGACCAGGGGGCAGTTATGGCTACACCTTC
TRBJ2-5,TRBV15,NA,NA,CATSRAEETQYF,TGTGCCACCAGCAGAGCCGAAGAGACCCAGTACTTC
TRBJ2-7,TRBV18,TRBD1,few,CASSPGQGPTYEQYF,TGTGCCAGCTCACCGGGACAGGGGCCTACCTACGAGCAGTACTTC
TRBJ1-5,TRBV21-1,NA,NA,CASSKIIRTIQPQHF,TGTGCCAGCAGCAAAATCATCCGGACCATTCAGCCCCAGCATTTT
TRBJ1-1,TRBV19,NA,NA,CASSKTANTEAFF,TGTGCCAGTAGTAAGACGGCGAACACTGAAGCTTTCTTT
TRBJ2-3,TRBV5-5,TRBD2,NA,CASSPGGGADTQYF,TGTGCCAGCAGCCCCGGTGGGGGGGCAGATACGCAGTATTTT
TRBJ2-7,TRBV6-1,TRBD1,NA,CASTTGASYEQYF,TGTGCCAGCACCACAGGGGCGTCCTACGAGCAGTACTTC
TRBJ1-5,TRBV19,NA,NA,CASSTLFQPQHF,TGTGCCAGTAGTACCCTATTCCAGCCCCAGCATTTT
TRBJ1-1,TRBV18,TRBD1,NA,CASSPTGTGKGNTEAFF,TGTGCCAGCTCACCAACCGGGACAGGGAAGGGGAACACTGAAGCTTTCTTT
TRBJ2-3,TRBV5-1,TRBD2,NA,CASSVGLAISTDTQYF,TGCGCCAGCAGTGTGGGACTAGCGATTAGCACAGATACGCAGTATTTT
TRBJ1-5,TRBV5-1,NA,NA,CASSYGTGQTNQPQHF,TGCGCCAGCAGCTACGGGACCGGCCAAACCAATCAGCCCCAGCATTTT
TRBJ2-1,TRBV4-1,NA,NA,CASSRAGYNEQFF,TGCGCCAGCAGCCGAGCAGGGTACAATGAGCAGTTCTTC
TRBJ2-7,TRBV7-3,TRBD2,NA,CASSLGEGLAYHEQYF,TGTGCCAGCAGCTTAGGTGAGGGACTAGCGTACCACGAGCAGTACTTC
TRBJ2-4,TRBV6-5,NA,once,CASSDWAKNIQYF,TGTGCCAGCAGTGATTGGGCCAAAAACATTCAGTACTTC
TRBJ1-5,TRBV23-1,TRBD1,NA,CASSRGQGYDNQPQHF,TGCGCCAGCAGTCGGGGACAGGGGTACGACAATCAGCCCCAGCATTTT
TRBJ2-1,TRBV5-6,TRBD2,NA,CASSFRLAVYNEQFF,TGTGCCAGCAGCTTCCGACTAGCGGTCTACAATGAGCAGTTCTTC
TRBJ2-7,TRBV2,TRBD1,NA,CASSGDRVSYEQYF,TGTGCCAGCAGTGGAGACAGGGTCTCCTACGAGCAGTACTTC
TRBJ2-3,TRBV5-4,TRBD1,NA,CASSQERTGERTDTQYF,TGTGCCAGCAGCCAAGAGAGGACAGGGGAAAGGACAGATACGCAGTATTTT
TRBJ2-7,TRBV19,NA,once,CASSIIGTSIGSYEQYF,TGTGCCAGTAGTATAATAGGGACCTCGATCGGCTCCTACGAGCAGTACTTC
TRBJ1-2,TRBV18,NA,few,CASREADHGYTF,TGTGCCAGCCGCGAGGCAGATCATGGCTACACCTTC
TRBJ1-3,TRBV7-7,NA,few,CASSPDMAGNTIYF,TGTGCCAGCAGCCCGGACATGGCTGGAAACACCATATATTTT
TRBJ1-1,TRBV4-3,NA,NA,CASSQDPWAGRNTEAFF,TGCGCCAGCAGCCAAGATCCTTGGGCGGGAAGGAACACTGAAGCTTTCTTT
TRBJ1-1,TRBV28,NA,NA,CASSTRREAFF,TGTGCCAGCAGTACTCGCAGGGAAGCTTTCTTT
TRBJ2-3,TRBV20-1,NA,NA,CSARLADTQYF,TGCAGTGCTAGGTTGGCAGATACGCAGTATTTT
TRBJ2-5,TRBV5-4,NA,NA,CASSTRQGGGQETQYF,TGTGCCAGCAGCACCCGACAGGGAGGGGGCCAAGAGACCCAGTACTTC
TRBJ1-1,TRBV7-2,TRBD1,NA,CASSRQGAEAFF,TGTGCCAGCAGTCGACAGGGAGCTGAAGCTTTCTTT
TRBJ1-2,TRBV28,NA,NA,CASRAPDRVYGGYTF,TGTGCCTCTAGGGCCCCTGACAGAGTATATGGCGGCTACACCTTC
TRBJ1-2,TRBV14,TRBD1,NA,CASSQTRDRVFGYTF,TGTGCCAGCAGCCAAACCCGGGACAGGGTGTTCGGCTACACCTTC
TRBJ2-3,TRBV5-1,TRBD2,NA,CASSPRTSGGSTDTQYF,TGCGCCAGCAGCCCGAGGACTAGCGGGGGTAGCACAGATACGCAGTATTTT
TRBJ1-2,TRBV27,NA,NA,CASSLFNNGRLGYTF,TGTGCCAGCAGTTTATTTAATAACGGACGTCTTGGCTACACCTTC
TRBJ1-4,TRBV30,NA,NA,CAWSATRASTGSGSLVF,TGTGCCTGGAGTGCCACCCGGGCCTCAACAGGGTCGGGATCCCTTGTTTTT
TRBJ2-1,TRBV7-6,NA,once,CASSLGTQPWEQFF,TGTGCCAGCAGCTTAGGTACCCAGCCATGGGAGCAGTTCTTC
TRBJ1-2,TRBV28,NA,few,CASSPGRAYGYTF,TGTGCCAGCAGTCCGGGGAGGGCCTATGGCTACACCTTC
TRBJ2-1,TRBV9,TRBD2,NA,CASSPRREAGVGYNEQFF,TGTGCCAGCAGCCCCCGGCGGGAAGCGGGAGTCGGCTACAATGAGCAGTTCTTC
TRBJ2-1,TRBV9,TRBD2,NA,CASSVGLAGPSSYNEQFF,TGTGCCAGCAGCGTGGGACTAGCGGGGCCTAGCTCCTACAATGAGCAGTTCTTC
TRBJ1-1,TRBV15,NA,many,CATVRGQANTEAFF,TGTGCCACCGTTCGGGGGCAGGCGAACACTGAAGCTTTCTTT
TRBJ2-5,TRBV5-1,TRBD2,NA,CASSLGGGLETQYF,TGCGCCAGCAGCTTGGGCGGGGGATTAGAGACCCAGTACTTC
TRBJ1-4,TRBV6-5,TRBD1,NA,CASSSRDRGTQKLFF,TGTGCCAGCAGTTCCCGGGACAGGGGGACTCAAAAACTGTTTTTT
TRBJ2-5,TRBV15,NA,NA,CATSRDIVRRTSQETQYF,TGTGCCACCAGCAGAGATATAGTCCGTAGGACATCGCAAGAGACCCAGTACTTC
TRBJ1-5,TRBV2,NA,NA,CASSGGAGGGQPQHF,TGTGCCAGCAGTGGAGGGGCGGGGGGAGGTCAGCCCCAGCATTTT
TRBJ1-2,TRBV4-2,TRBD1,NA,CASSQDQTGGYGYTF,TGTGCCAGCAGCCAAGACCAGACAGGGGGCTATGGCTACACCTTC
TRBJ2-2,TRBV7-3,TRBD2,once,CASSLLAGIAGELFF,TGTGCCAGCAGCTTGCTAGCGGGAATAGCCGGGGAGCTGTTTTTT